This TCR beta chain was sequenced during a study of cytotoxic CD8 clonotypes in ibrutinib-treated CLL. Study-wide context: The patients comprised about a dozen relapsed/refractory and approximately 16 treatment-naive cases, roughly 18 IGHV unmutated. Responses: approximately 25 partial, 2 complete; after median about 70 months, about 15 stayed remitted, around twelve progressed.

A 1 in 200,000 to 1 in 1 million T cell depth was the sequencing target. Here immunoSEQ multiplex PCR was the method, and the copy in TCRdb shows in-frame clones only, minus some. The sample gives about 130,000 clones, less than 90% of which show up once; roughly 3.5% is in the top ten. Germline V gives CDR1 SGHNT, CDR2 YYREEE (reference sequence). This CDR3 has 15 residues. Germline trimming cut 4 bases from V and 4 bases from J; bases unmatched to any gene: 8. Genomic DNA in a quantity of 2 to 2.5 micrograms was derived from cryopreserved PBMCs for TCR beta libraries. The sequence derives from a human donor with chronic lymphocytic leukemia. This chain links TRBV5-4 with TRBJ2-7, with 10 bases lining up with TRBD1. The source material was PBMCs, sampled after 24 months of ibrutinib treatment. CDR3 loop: CASSNDRGLTYEQYF. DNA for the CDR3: TGTGCCAGCAGCAACGACAGGGGGCTCACGTACGAGCAGTACTTC.